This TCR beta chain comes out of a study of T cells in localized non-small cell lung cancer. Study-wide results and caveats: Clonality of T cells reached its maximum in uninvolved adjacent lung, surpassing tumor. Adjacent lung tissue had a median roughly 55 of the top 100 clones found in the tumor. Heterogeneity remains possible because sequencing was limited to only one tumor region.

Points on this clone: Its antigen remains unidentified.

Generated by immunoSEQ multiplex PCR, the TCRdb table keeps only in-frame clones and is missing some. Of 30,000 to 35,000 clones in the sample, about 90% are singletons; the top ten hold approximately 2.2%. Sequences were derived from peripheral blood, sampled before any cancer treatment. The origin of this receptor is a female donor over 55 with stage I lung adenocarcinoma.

The CDR3 coding sequence is TGCGCCAGCAGCTTGGGGGACGGATACGAGCAGTACTTC. Translating it yields CASSLGDGYEQYF. This chain joins TRBV5-1 and TRBJ2-7; D may be TRBD1 or TRBD2 (5 bases each). The CDR3 is made up of 13 amino acids. CDR1 and CDR2 (germline): SGHRS, YFSETQ. V lost 0 bases and J 4 bases, leaving 8 bases between the germline ends.